These 3 T cell receptor beta chains came from one sample sequenced in a study of liver allograft versus peripheral blood T cells (TCRdb year 2020). About the investigation overall: In liver transplant recipients, the study looked at T cell receptor repertoires in the peripheral blood and set them against the repertoires found within the transplanted livers.

The sequencer was an Illumina MiSeq. In TCRdb, the public reads were trimmed at Q25 with fastp and aligned with MiXCR, with productive beta chains retained. Rows matching on CDR3 protein sequence are summarized as one entry with the most common DNA and genes. Counted in this sample were under 4,000 distinct CDR3 sequences; more than 13% of them appeared once. Of the sample, approximately 10% falls within the top ten clones. These receptors all come from a human patient who had a liver transplant. In patients who had a transplant, some T cells may come from the graft donor.

By share, this clonotype ranks as medium-sized. This sequence joins TRBV29-1 and TRBJ1-2; no reliable D call. This CDR3 has 11 residues. CDR1 is SQVTM and CDR2 is ANQGSEA in the germline V gene. V was pared by 5 bases and J by 4 bases, with 8 bases between. The CDR3 is CSVPGFYGYTF. The CDR3 coding sequence is TGCAGCGTTCCAGGTTTCTATGGCTACACCTTC.

Remarks on this clonotype: A much larger clone differs by one base, so this may be a read error. The chain is built from TRBV28 and TRBJ2-7, with 7 positions matching TRBD1. The CDR3 runs to 16 residues. V lost 8 bases and J lost 2; bases outside the gene matches: 15. Germline CDR1 reads MDHEN; CDR2 reads SYDVKM. The CDR3 protein is CASRAVRRDSTYEQYF. CDR3 DNA: TGTGCCAGCCGGGCTGTGAGACGGGACAGCACCTACGAGCAGTACTTC. Full variable domain (rest looked up from reference TRBV28 and TRBJ2-7): DVKVTQSSRYLVKRTGEKVFLECVQDMDHENMFWYRQDPGLGLRLIYFSYDVKMKEKGDIPEGYSVSREKKERFSLILESASTNQTSMYLCASRAVRRDSTYEQYFGPGTRLTVT.

This clonotype appeared many times. The chain uses TRBV5-6 and TRBJ2-7; 7 positions match TRBD2. The germline CDR1 and CDR2 sequences are SGHDT and YYEEEE. J gave up 1 base and V 3 bases, and 7 bases lay outside the gene matches. The length of the CDR3 is 15 residues. Here the CDR3 DNA reads TGTGCCAGCAGCTCGGAGGGAGGGAGTTCCTACGAGCAGTACTTC. This gives the protein CASSSEGGSSYEQYF. Full variable domain (remainder filled in from reference TRBV5-6 and TRBJ2-7): DAGVTQSPTHLIKTRGQQVTLRCSPKSGHDTVSWYQQALGQGPQFIFQYYEEEERQRGNFPDRFSGHQFPNYSSELNVNALLLGDSALYLCASSSEGGSSYEQYFGPGTRLTVT.